These T cell receptor beta chains were read from a single sample in a study of metastatic and nonmetastatic thyroid tumors. With MiXCR, TCRdb called clones anew from the PCR reads. The sample has about 33,000 clones; about 18% are singletons. The sequenced material came from blood. These receptors originate from a male donor with papillary thyroid cancer or a benign thyroid nodule (not recorded which). Some clones in this sample may be carry-over from other donors' samples. The CDR3 runs from the conserved cysteine through the conserved F or W. A D gene is named only where the DNA matches it firmly. A clone size is listed for some rows: how often the clone was seen (once, few, many), or a class if it is expanded.

TGTTCCAGTACACCGGGACAGGTGGCTTACGAGCAGTACTTC	CSSTPGQVAYEQYF	few	TRBD1	TRBV19	TRBJ2-7
TGTGCCTGGAGTGTACCGGGACTAGCGGGAGTAACAGATACGCAGTATTTT	CAWSVPGLAGVTDTQYF	.	TRBD2	TRBV30	TRBJ2-3
TGTGCCAGCAGCCAGGCCGGACTAGCCGTCAATGAGCAGTTCTTC	CASSQAGLAVNEQFF	many	TRBD2	TRBV3-1	TRBJ2-1
TGCGCCAGCAGCTTGGCCCCATATAGCGGGGGGGCGTATGAGCAGTTCTTC	CASSLAPYSGGAYEQFF	many	TRBD2	TRBV5-1	TRBJ2-1
TGTGCCAGCAGTTCGGGACTGGACACCGGGGAGCTGTTTTTT	CASSSGLDTGELFF	medium-sized	.	TRBV6-2/TRBV6-3	TRBJ2-2
TGTGCCAGCAGTTCCGGGACATCTAGATGGGGAGAGACCCAGTACTTC	CASSSGTSRWGETQYF	.	.	TRBV28	TRBJ2-5
TGTGCCAGCAGCTTCGACCTCTACGAGCAGTACTTC	CASSFDLYEQYF	many	.	TRBV7-8	TRBJ2-7
TGTGCCAGCAGTGAAGGCCCCAGCCAAGAGACCCAGTACTTC	CASSEGPSQETQYF	many	.	TRBV6-1	TRBJ2-5
TGTGCCAGCAGTTACCCGGGACAGGGGGTTTGGGAGCAGTACTTC	CASSYPGQGVWEQYF	medium-sized	TRBD1	TRBV6-5	TRBJ2-7
TGTGCCAGCAGCTCCCCCTTGGGAGGACACTACAATCAGCCCCAGCATTTT	CASSSPLGGHYNQPQHF	many	.	TRBV11-2	TRBJ1-5
TGTGCCAGCAGGCAACCCCGCCGGACAGGGTTCGGCAGGGGTGGCTACACCTTC	CASRQPRRTGFGRGGYTF	few	TRBD1	TRBV6-2/TRBV6-3	TRBJ1-2
TGCAGTGCTAGACCAACCACCACCGGGACAGGCTACGAGCAGTACTTC	CSARPTTTGTGYEQYF	.	TRBD1	TRBV20-1	TRBJ2-7
TGCAGTGCTAGAGTGGGACAGGGTGACACCGGGGAGCTGTTTTTT	CSARVGQGDTGELFF	.	TRBD1	TRBV20-1	TRBJ2-2
TGCAGTGCTAGAGATGCAGGGGCCTACAATGAGCAGTTCTTC	CSARDAGAYNEQFF	many	.	TRBV20-1	TRBJ2-1
TGTGCCTGGAGAGGACAGGGACTTAACTATGGCTACACCTTC	CAWRGQGLNYGYTF	.	TRBD1	TRBV30	TRBJ1-2
TGTGCCAGCAGTTATAGACCGAGCAATCAGCCCCAGCATTTT	CASSYRPSNQPQHF	many	.	TRBV6-2/TRBV6-3	TRBJ1-5
TGTGCCAGCAGACTAGGACGGACTAACTATGGCTACACCTTC	CASRLGRTNYGYTF	.	.	TRBV28	TRBJ1-2
TGTGCCAGCAGCCAAGAGGGGGAGTTAAACACCATATATTTT	CASSQEGELNTIYF	many	.	TRBV4-2	TRBJ1-3
TGCAGCGTTGATGCGGACTTGCTTTCGAACACAGATACGCAGTATTTT	CSVDADLLSNTDTQYF	few	.	TRBV29-1	TRBJ2-3
TGTGCCAGCAGTGAAACTGACCCGCCCCAGCATTTT	CASSETDPPQHF	many	.	TRBV2	TRBJ1-5
TGTGCCAGCAGCCTTACTAGCGGGAGGGCCCGAGATACGCAGTATTTT	CASSLTSGRARDTQYF	.	TRBD2	TRBV11-2	TRBJ2-3
TGTGCCAGCAGCTCCGGGCCAGGGTACGAGCAGTTCTTC	CASSSGPGYEQFF	many	.	TRBV7-8	TRBJ2-1
TGCGCCAGCAGAGACAGGGTGAGCTCCTACGAGCGGTACTTC	CASRDRVSSYERYF	.	TRBD1	TRBV5-1	TRBJ2-7
TGCAGCGTTGAGGTAGGGGGAGGGGGAGAGCAGTACTTC	CSVEVGGGGEQYF	many	.	TRBV29-1	TRBJ2-7
TGTGCCAGCAGCTTAATAGCGGGGGGCCAAGAGACCCAGTACTTC	CASSLIAGGQETQYF	many	TRBD2	TRBV6-1	TRBJ2-5
TGCAGTGCTAGAAGTAGGGTTTTTACAACTAATGAAAAACTGTTTTTT	CSARSRVFTTNEKLFF	many	.	TRBV20-1	TRBJ1-4
TGCGCCAGCCGGGACAACCATTCACCCCTCCACTTT	CASRDNHSPLHF	.	.	TRBV5-1	TRBJ1-6
TGTGCCAGCAGTTTATCGCACTCCGGGACAGGGATTTACGAGCAGTACTTC	CASSLSHSGTGIYEQYF	few	TRBD1	TRBV27	TRBJ2-7
TGTGCCAGCAGCTTTTCGAGCGGGGGGTCCTACGAGCAGTACTTC	CASSFSSGGSYEQYF	.	TRBD2	TRBV11-2	TRBJ2-7
TGTGCCAGCAGCTTAGTAGGGGACGAGCAGTTCTTC	CASSLVGDEQFF	many	.	TRBV11-2	TRBJ2-1
TGTGCCAGCAGCTTACAGGGAGGTCAGCCCCAGCATTTT	CASSLQGGQPQHF	many	.	TRBV7-2	TRBJ1-5
TGTGCCACCAGCAAGATTCAGGGTGAGGGAGGAAAAAACATTCAGTACTTC	CATSKIQGEGGKNIQYF	many	.	TRBV15	TRBJ2-4
TGTGCCAGCAGCCCTACAGTCAATGAGCAGTTCTTC	CASSPTVNEQFF	.	.	TRBV9	TRBJ2-1
TGTGCCAGCAGTCCGGGACTAGCGAGTGTATACTTC	CASSPGLASVYF	many	TRBD2	TRBV28	TRBJ2-5
TGTGCCAGCAGCACCCCGTCGGAGTCTGGGGCCAACGTCCTGACTTTC	CASSTPSESGANVLTF	many	.	TRBV28	TRBJ2-6
TGTGTCAGCGGTGTTGCGGGGGGCGGGGAAGATACGCAGTATTTT	CVSGVAGGGEDTQYF	many	TRBD2	TRBV28	TRBJ2-3
TGTGCCAGCGCTAGACGGAGTGAAAAACTGTTTTTT	CASARRSEKLFF	.	.	TRBV6-5	TRBJ1-4
TGTGCCTGGAGTATGGGGACGGGGTATCAGCCCCAGCATTTT	CAWSMGTGYQPQHF	many	.	TRBV30	TRBJ1-5
TGTGCCAGCAGCGTAGCGGCTAGCACAGATACGCAGTATTTT	CASSVAASTDTQYF	once	.	TRBV9	TRBJ2-3
TGTGCCAGCAGCCGTCGGCCCCTCCAGGGGGGCTCTGGAAACACCATATATTTT	CASSRRPLQGGSGNTIYF	many	TRBD1	TRBV12-3/TRBV12-4	TRBJ1-3
TGTGCCAGCCGGGGCCATCAAATCACAGATACGCAGTATTTT	CASRGHQITDTQYF	.	.	TRBV6-1	TRBJ2-3
TGTGCCAGCAGCTCCAGACTAGCGGGGCCCACAGATACGCAGTATTTT	CASSSRLAGPTDTQYF	many	TRBD2	TRBV9	TRBJ2-3
TGTGCCAGCAGTTCGATCTCTCGGGGTCGGGAGACCCAGTACTTC	CASSSISRGRETQYF	few	.	TRBV28	TRBJ2-5
TGTGCCAGCAGCTTAGAAGTTGGGGCCAATGAGCAGTTCTTC	CASSLEVGANEQFF	.	.	TRBV7-8	TRBJ2-1
TGTGCCAGCAGCCCGACGGACTTTGACGGATCTGGAAACACCATATATTTT	CASSPTDFDGSGNTIYF	large	.	TRBV7-9	TRBJ1-3
TGTGCCAGCATTTTCTGTACCTACGAGCAGTACTTC	CASIFCTYEQYF	many	.	TRBV6-4	TRBJ2-7
TGTGCTAGTGGGAAGCTAGCGGGAGGAATCACCGGGGAGCTGTTTTTT	CASGKLAGGITGELFF	few	TRBD2	TRBV12-5	TRBJ2-2
TGTGCCAGCAGCCCTGGGACAGGAGTGATTGCGGATGAGCAGTTCTTC	CASSPGTGVIADEQFF	many	TRBD1	TRBV4-2	TRBJ2-1
TGTGCCAGCAGTGGACTAGCGAGCTTCTACGAGCAGTACTTC	CASSGLASFYEQYF	medium-sized	TRBD2	TRBV6-1	TRBJ2-7
TGCGCCAGCAGCCAACCTACAGGGATCGACGAGCAGTACTTC	CASSQPTGIDEQYF	many	.	TRBV4-1	TRBJ2-7
TGTGCCAGCAGCCGGCAAGCTGAAGCTTTCTTT	CASSRQAEAFF	many	.	TRBV3-1	TRBJ1-1
TGTGCCAGCAGACGGGTCAGCGGAGCTTTCTTT	CASRRVSGAFF	many	.	TRBV7-9	TRBJ1-1
TGTGCCAGCAGCGTAGAAGGTACTGGGACAGGGGGCCGAAATGAGCAGTTCTTC	CASSVEGTGTGGRNEQFF	.	TRBD1	TRBV9	TRBJ2-1